The 17 T cell receptor beta chains below come from one sample, sequenced in a study of shared clonotypes between healthy human individuals. Sequenced by immunoSEQ multiplex PCR; TCRdb stores in-frame clones only, minus some. In the table there are more than 2 million clones, about 95% of which are singletons. Sequenced material: naive CD4+ T cells sorted from blood. Stated subset: CD45RA+ positively selected. Receptors were obtained from a man aged 18-30 years in good health.

V usage is TRBV5-6 and J usage is TRBJ1-5; 7 bases align to TRBD1. Germline V gene data show CDR1 as SGHDT and CDR2 as YYEEEE. Trimming took 1 base from V and 5 from J; bases not matched to a gene: 6. The CDR3 is 15 amino acids. In DNA form, the CDR3 reads TGTGCCAGCAGCTTGTGGCAGGGGGTATATCAGCCCCAGCATTTT. It encodes CASSLWQGVYQPQHF.

Only a few counts were recorded for this clone. The sample holds other DNA sequences that translate to the same CDR3. J is TRBJ1-2 and V is TRBV6-1; D uncertain. Trimming cost V 0 bases and J 6 bases, with 8 bases left between them. This CDR3 region has 13 residues. Per germline, CDR1 MNHNS and CDR2 SASEGT. Here the CDR3 DNA reads TGTGCCAGCAGTGAAGCCGGAACAGATGGCTACACCTTC. It encodes CASSEAGTDGYTF.

The V call is TRBV6-6, the J call TRBJ2-3, with TRBD1 matching over 9 bases. V gave up 2 bases and J gave up 3 bases; unmatched junction bases: 6. The CDR3 spans 16 residues. Germline-derived CDR1 and CDR2 are MNHNY and SVGAGI (reference sequence). CDR3 sequence reads: CASSYPWTGETDTQYF. The CDR3 region has the DNA TGTGCCAGCAGTTACCCTTGGACAGGGGAGACAGATACGCAGTATTTT.

V is TRBV30 and J is TRBJ1-1; the D is unclear. CDR3 size: 11 residues. The V end lost 0 bases, the J end lost 11 bases, and 10 bases lay between the germline ends. The germline gives CDR1 GTSNPN, CDR2 SVGIG (reference sequence). As DNA, the CDR3 is TGTGCCTGGAGTGTTAACAGTGGGGCTTTCTTT. Translating it yields CAWSVNSGAFF.

V is TRBV30 and J is TRBJ2-6; a weak D match, TRBD1 (5 bases). CDR3 length equals 17 residues. V lost 0 bases, J lost 0 bases, and 12 bases lay in between. Germline CDR1 reads GTSNPN; CDR2 reads SVGIG (reference sequence). The CDR3 here is CAWSVPLGVSGANVLTF. CDR3 sequence (DNA): TGTGCCTGGAGTGTACCGTTAGGGGTCTCTGGGGCCAACGTCCTGACTTTC. The full variable domain, with the rest looked up from reference TRBV30 and TRBJ2-6, is SQTIHQWPATLVQPVGSPLSLECTVEGTSNPNLYWYRQAAGRGLQLLFYSVGIGQISSEVPQNLSASRPQDRQFILSSKKLLLSDSGFYLCAWSVPLGVSGANVLTFGAGSRLTVL.

DNA of the CDR3: TGTGCCAGCAGCCAAATTCCTCGGGTTGGGCAAGAGCAGTACTTC. Residues: CASSQIPRVGQEQYF. This chain links TRBV5-6 with TRBJ2-7; D is unclear. The V gene's germline CDR1 is SGHDT and CDR2 YYEEEE. CDR3 length: 15 residues. Trimming removed 4 bases at V and 7 bases at J, with 21 bases between.

This clone appeared a few times. The gene calls are TRBV4-2 and TRBJ1-1, with D possibly matching TRBD1 (6 bases). The germline V gene has CDR1 LGHNA and CDR2 YNFKEQ. Trimming shortened V by 4 bases and J by 1 base, and 13 bases separated the two germline ends. The CDR3 is 15 amino acids. The CDR3 DNA sequence: TGTGCCAGCAGCCGTGGGACACTCGAGAACACTGAAGCTTTCTTT. Its protein is CASSRGTLENTEAFF.

The V call is TRBV5-1, the J call TRBJ2-7; D perhaps matches TRBD1 (6 bases). The CDR3 is 15 residues long. Germline CDR1 reads SGHRS; CDR2 reads YFSETQ. V lost 2 bases to trimming and J lost 0 bases, with 12 bases between them. The CDR3 DNA sequence: TGCGCCAGCAGCTTTCTACAGGGTGACTCCTACGAGCAGTACTTC. Its translation: CASSFLQGDSYEQYF.

This clone appeared a single time. V is TRBV2 and J is TRBJ2-7, with D hard to call. CDR3 size: 13 residues. Germline values: CDR1 SNHLY, CDR2 FYNNEI. With 2 bases removed from V and 4 bases from J, the gap between germline ends came to 9 bases. This chain's CDR3 is CASSELWGYEQYF. Here the CDR3 DNA reads TGTGCCAGCAGTGAATTATGGGGTTACGAGCAGTACTTC.

The chain joins TRBV5-1 to TRBJ1-3; a possible D gene is TRBD1 (5 bases). Trimming pared 4 bases from V and 2 bases from J, leaving 13 bases between. The germline V gene encodes CDR1 SGHRS and CDR2 YFSETQ. The CDR3 sequence is 15 residues long. CDR3 protein: CASSNQGGAGNTIYF. CDR3 nucleotides: TGCGCCAGCAGCAATCAGGGTGGAGCTGGAAACACCATATATTTT.

Only a few counts were recorded for this clone. The chain combines TRBV9 with TRBJ1-3; tentative D call: TRBD1 (5 bases). The CDR3 extends over 13 amino acids. Trimming cost V 4 bases and J 0 bases, with 5 bases left between them. Germline-derived CDR1 and CDR2 are SGDLS and YYNGEE. Here the CDR3 DNA reads TGTGCCAGCAGCAGGGGCTCTGGAAACACCATATATTTT. Translated: CASSRGSGNTIYF.

About this clone: Other DNA sequences of this sample code for an identical CDR3. The rearrangement links TRBV5-4 to TRBJ2-5; no definite D call. This CDR3 contains 13 residues. Germline V gene sequence: CDR1 SGHNT, CDR2 YYREEE (reference sequence). V was trimmed by 0 bases and J by 2 bases, leaving 5 bases between them. The DNA of the CDR3 is TGTGCCAGCAGCTTGGGGCTACAAGAGACCCAGTACTTC. Translated: CASSLGLQETQYF.

This chain joins TRBV2 and TRBJ2-2; 8 bases are a match to TRBD2. Germline loops: CDR1 SNHLY, CDR2 FYNNEI. The CDR3 totals 16 residues. Trimming cost V 6 bases and J 5 bases; bases outside gene matches: 11. The CDR3 here is CASSPGLAYLTGELFF. The CDR3, as DNA: TGTGCCAGCAGCCCTGGACTAGCCTATTTGACCGGGGAGCTGTTTTTT. Variable domain in full (rest from reference TRBV2 and TRBJ2-2): EPEVTQTPSHQVTQMGQEVILRCVPISNHLYFYWYRQILGQKVEFLVSFYNNEISEKSEIFDDQFSVERPDGSNFTLKIRSTKLEDSAMYFCASSPGLAYLTGELFFGEGSRLTVL.

This clone appeared a single time. This chain connects TRBV11-3 to TRBJ2-1; 11 bases fit TRBD2. Trimming at V came to 5 bases and at J to 6 bases, leaving 9 bases not matched to a gene. CDR3 length: 16 amino acids. Germline CDR1 and CDR2: SGHNT and YENEEA. Written as DNA, the CDR3 is TGTGCCAGCAGCCAGCGTGGGACTAGCGGAGCCAATGAGCAGTTCTTC. Protein sequence: CASSQRGTSGANEQFF.

The genes are TRBV5-1 and TRBJ2-3, with 9 bases matching TRBD1. CDR1 is SGHRS, CDR2 YFSETQ, per germline. CDR3 length equals 15 residues. V dropped 2 bases and J dropped 3; count of bases not matched to a gene: 4. CDR3 sequence (DNA): TGCGCCAGCAGCTTACAGGGGGCGCGGACAGATACGCAGTATTTT. Its translation is CASSLQGARTDTQYF.

The J gene is TRBJ2-7, the V gene TRBV19, with 7 bases aligning to TRBD2. Looked up from germline, CDR1 is LNHDA and CDR2 is SQIVND (reference sequence). This CDR3 has 16 amino acids. Trimming took 6 bases from V and 0 from J; bases not matched to a gene: 11. As DNA, the CDR3 is TGTGCCAGTAGGCGCATGGGAGGGACCAGCTCCTACGAGCAGTACTTC. Translated: CASRRMGGTSSYEQYF.

V usage is TRBV7-3 and J usage is TRBJ2-3; D might be TRBD1 (6 bases). This CDR3 is 14 amino acids long. The germline CDR1 and CDR2 sequences are SGHTA and FQGTGA. The V end lost 5 bases, the J end lost 6 bases, and 15 bases lay between the germline ends. This CDR3 is CASSLSAGVDTQYF. The CDR3 DNA is TGTGCCAGCAGCCTAAGCGCAGGGGTGGATACGCAGTATTTT.